These 13 T cell receptor beta chains came from one sample sequenced in a study of blood T cell repertoires in COVID-19. Repertoires were generated with immunoSEQ multiplex PCR, while TCRdb's copy carries only in-frame clones and drops some. The profile shows under 300,000 clones, around 85% of them singletons. Specimen: peripheral blood. The source of these receptors is a woman at least 80 years old with acute or convalescent COVID-19.

In this sample, this clone turned up a few times. The chain links TRBV9 to TRBJ1-3; tentatively, D is TRBD1 (5 bases). Germline CDR1 reads SGDLS; CDR2 reads YYNGEE. The ends were cut back, 4 bases at V and 0 bases at J, with 11 bases in the middle. This CDR3 is 15 amino acids long. The CDR3 DNA reads as TGTGCCAGCAGCCGAGGGGACTTCTCTGGAAACACCATATATTTT. Protein sequence: CASSRGDFSGNTIYF.

This clone was recorded once. The gene calls are TRBV5-1 and TRBJ2-3, with 10 bases lining up with TRBD1. The germline V gene has CDR1 SGHRS and CDR2 YFSETQ. V lost 4 bases, J lost 2 bases, and 4 bases stayed unmatched. CDR3 length equals 15 residues. CDR3 nucleotide sequence: TGCGCCAGCAGCCCGGGACAGGGGAACACAGATACGCAGTATTTT. It translates to CASSPGQGNTDTQYF.

This chain uses TRBV28 with TRBJ1-5; possibly TRBD1 for D (5 bases). The germline V gene has CDR1 MDHEN and CDR2 SYDVKM. This CDR3 has 14 residues. The V and J ends lost 3 bases and 4 bases respectively, with 10 bases between them. CDR3 sequence reads: CASSFIGVNQPQHF. CDR3 nucleotide sequence: TGTGCCAGCAGTTTTATAGGGGTTAATCAGCCCCAGCATTTT.

DNA of the CDR3: TGTGCCAGCAGTGATCAGGGGGCCTATGGCTACACCTTC. Amino acids: CASSDQGAYGYTF. J is TRBJ1-2 and V is TRBV2, with 8 bases that match TRBD1. Unmatched junction bases numbered 1, after V lost 3 bases and J lost 4 bases. The CDR3 has 13 amino acids. Germline CDR1 is SNHLY and CDR2 is FYNNEI.

The V and J genes are TRBV6-4 and TRBJ1-1; unclear D gene. Germline V gene data show CDR1 as MRHNA and CDR2 as SNTAGT. The CDR3 is made up of 13 amino acids. Trimming stripped 4 bases from V and 1 base from J, with 7 bases between. In DNA, the CDR3 is TGTGCCAGCAGTGTGGCACCGAACACTGAAGCTTTCTTT. Translating it yields CASSVAPNTEAFF.

A remark on this clone: The junction and the germline gene differ at one end; a read error may be behind it. CDR3 protein: CASSLAQATRGHTGELFF. The CDR3 DNA sequence: TGTGCCAGCAGCCTAGCCCAAGCGACCAGGGGCCACACCGGGGAGCTGTTTTTT. This chain links TRBV7-8 with TRBJ2-2; tentatively, D is TRBD1 (6 bases). Germline CDR1 SGHVS, CDR2 FQNEAQ. The CDR3 has 18 residues.

The genes are TRBV20-1 and TRBJ2-7, with D perhaps TRBD2 (5 bases). The V and J ends lost 7 bases and 3 bases respectively, with 10 bases between them. This CDR3 region has 11 residues. CDR1 and CDR2 (germline): DFQATT, SNEGSKA (reference sequence). The CDR3 sequence: CSGRRNYEQYF. The CDR3 coding sequence is TGCAGTGGGAGGCGGAACTACGAGCAGTACTTC.

The chain combines TRBV4-2 with TRBJ2-3, with TRBD2 matching 10 bases. Germline CDR1 is LGHNA and CDR2 is YNFKEQ. The ends lost 6 bases at V and 6 bases at J; junction bases unmatched: 9. There are 15 residues in the CDR3. CDR3: CASRQLAGSGDTQYF. The CDR3 nucleotides read TGTGCCAGCAGACAACTAGCGGGGTCAGGGGATACGCAGTATTTT.

The rearrangement joins TRBV18 to TRBJ2-7, with D perhaps TRBD1 (5 bases). Germline-derived CDR1 and CDR2 are KGHSH and LQKENI. This CDR3 is built from 13 residues. The V gene lost 5 bases and the J gene lost 0 bases, with 8 bases spanning the gap. The CDR3 loop is CASSWGGSYEQYF. The CDR3 DNA sequence: TGTGCCAGCTCATGGGGCGGCTCCTACGAGCAGTACTTC.

The rearrangement joins TRBV5-1 to TRBJ2-2, with 8 bases matching TRBD2. CDR1 is SGHRS, CDR2 YFSETQ, per germline. Trimming at V came to 3 bases and at J to 4 bases, leaving 8 bases not matched to a gene. CDR3 length equals 16 residues. The CDR3 protein is CASSSGPGGRTGELFF. The CDR3 coding sequence is TGCGCCAGCAGCTCCGGACCGGGGGGGCGCACCGGGGAGCTGTTTTTT.

The J gene is TRBJ1-2, the V gene TRBV6-6, with a tentative D call TRBD1 (6 bases). V lost 6 bases, J lost 4 bases, and 15 bases lay in between. Germline assignment: CDR1 MNHNY and CDR2 SVGAGI (reference sequence). The CDR3 has 14 amino acids. The CDR3 here is CASSLDTRGYGYTF. In nucleotides, the CDR3 is TGTGCCAGCAGCCTGGACACCAGGGGCTATGGCTACACCTTC.

The chain's CDR3 is CASRRREKGEKLFF. The CDR3 coding sequence is TGTGCCAGCAGGAGGAGGGAGAAGGGTGAAAAACTGTTTTTT. This chain links TRBV28 with TRBJ1-4; no clear D gene. Looked up from germline, CDR1 is MDHEN and CDR2 is SYDVKM. Trimming shortened V by 6 bases and J by 7 bases, and 15 bases separated the two germline ends. This CDR3 is built from 14 residues.

This chain uses TRBV20-1 with TRBJ1-5; 8 bases are a match to TRBD1. This CDR3 is built from 15 residues. V was clipped by 3 bases and J by 3 bases; unmatched bases: 7. CDR1 and CDR2 from the germline V gene are DFQATT and SNEGSKA (reference sequence). The CDR3, as DNA: TGCAGTGCTAGTCAGGGGGCCGCCTACAATCAGCCCCAGCATTTT. Protein product: CSASQGAAYNQPQHF.